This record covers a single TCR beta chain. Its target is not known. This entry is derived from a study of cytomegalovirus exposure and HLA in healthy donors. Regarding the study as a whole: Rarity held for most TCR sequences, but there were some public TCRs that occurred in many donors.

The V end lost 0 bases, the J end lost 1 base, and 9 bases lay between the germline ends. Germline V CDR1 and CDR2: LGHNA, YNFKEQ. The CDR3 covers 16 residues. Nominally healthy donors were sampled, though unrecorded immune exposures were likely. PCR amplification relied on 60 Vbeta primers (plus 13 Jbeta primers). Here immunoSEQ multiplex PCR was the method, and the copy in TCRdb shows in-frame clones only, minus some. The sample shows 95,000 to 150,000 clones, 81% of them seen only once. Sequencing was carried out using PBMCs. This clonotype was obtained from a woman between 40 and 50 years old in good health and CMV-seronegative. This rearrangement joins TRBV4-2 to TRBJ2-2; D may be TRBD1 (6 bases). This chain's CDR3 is CASSQDTQGNTGELFF. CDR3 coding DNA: TGTGCCAGCAGCCAAGATACACAGGGGAACACCGGGGAGCTGTTTTTT.